A single sample gave rise to the 31 T cell receptor beta chains below, sequenced in a study of T cell clonotyping in hematopoietic cell transplantation. Time point in this sample: recipient sample about 28 days before transplant, after cytoreduction. Sequencing used immunoSEQ multiplex PCR; TCRdb keeps in-frame clones, though not all of them. The table shows approximately 28,000 clones, with 70% to 85% occurring only once. The sequenced sample was peripheral blood mononuclear cells, obtained before stem cell transplant. Receptors originate from an older woman with acute myeloid leukemia. Some clones in this sample may be carry-over from other donors' samples.

This chain uses TRBV20-1 with TRBJ1-1; maybe TRBD1 (5 bases). This CDR3 spans 11 amino acids. Germline CDR1 and CDR2: DFQATT and SNEGSKA (reference sequence). Trimming cost V 3 bases and J 9 bases, with 11 bases left between them. CDR3 protein: CSASDGGQAFF. In DNA, the CDR3 is TGCAGTGCTAGCGACGGGGGTCAAGCTTTCTTT.

The chain has TRBV5-1 and TRBJ2-1, with TRBD1 identical over 8 bases. The CDR3 consists of 15 residues. CDR1 is SGHRS and CDR2 is YFSETQ in the germline V gene. With 4 bases clipped from V and 1 base from J, the junction kept 4 bases outside the gene matches. In nucleotides, the CDR3 is TGCGCCAGCAGCCGCCAGGGGGCGTCCTACAATGAGCAGTTCTTC. Protein sequence: CASSRQGASYNEQFF. Filled out from reference TRBV5-1 and TRBJ2-1, the complete variable domain reads KAGVTQTPRYLIKTRGQQVTLSCSPISGHRSVSWYQQTPGQGLQFLFEYFSETQRNKGNFPGRFSGRQFSNSRSEMNVSTLELGDSALYLCASSRQGASYNEQFFGPGTRLTVL.

This clone appeared a few times. V is TRBV21-1 and J is TRBJ1-2. TRBV21-1 is a known pseudogene. The CDR3 has 12 residues. The CDR3 nucleotides read TGTGCCAGCCGCAGGGGGGAGAATGGCTACACCTTC. It yields the protein CASRRGENGYTF.

The chain is built from TRBV5-1 and TRBJ1-3, with D unresolved. Trimming took off 4 bases at V and 0 bases at J, with 14 bases between the two ends. Looked up from germline, CDR1 is SGHRS and CDR2 is YFSETQ. This CDR3 has 16 residues. CDR3 bases: TGCGCCAGCAGCCAAAACGCGAAAAGCTCTGGAAACACCATATATTTT. It translates to CASSQNAKSSGNTIYF.

The chain couples TRBV28 to TRBJ1-2; perhaps TRBD1 as D (5 bases). The CDR3 consists of 13 residues. Germline lookup yields CDR1 MDHEN and CDR2 SYDVKM. Trimming took 10 bases from V and 4 from J, leaving 16 bases between them. The CDR3 nucleotides are TGTGCCACCCTGGACGGGGCCCCCTATGGCTACACCTTC. Translation: CATLDGAPYGYTF.

The chain couples TRBV7-6 to TRBJ2-7, with 10 positions matching TRBD2. The trim removed 5 bases at V and 2 bases at J, leaving 18 bases unmatched. The CDR3 has 19 amino acids. Germline V gives CDR1 SGHVS, CDR2 FNYEAQ. DNA for the CDR3: TGTGCCAGCAGCCCGCGGGGTCTAGCGGGAGCATTTAGACCCTACGAGCAGTACTTC. Protein: CASSPRGLAGAFRPYEQYF. Drawing the rest from reference TRBV7-6 and TRBJ2-7, the complete variable domain is GAGVSQSPRYKVTKRGQDVALRCDPISGHVSLYWYRQALGQGPEFLTYFNYEAQQDKSGLPNDRFSAERPEGSISTLTIQRTEQRDSAMYRCASSPRGLAGAFRPYEQYFGPGTRLTVT.

V is TRBV27 and J is TRBJ2-1; D uncertain. Germline V gene lookup returns CDR1 MNHEY and CDR2 SMNVEV (reference sequence). The CDR3 has 13 residues. V shed 5 bases and J shed 4 bases, with 9 bases lying between them. In DNA form, the CDR3 reads TGTGCCAGCAGTGATCTTAGGTACAATGAGCAGTTCTTC. Protein product: CASSDLRYNEQFF.

This clone was seen only a few times. The chain uses TRBV15 and TRBJ1-5; 8 nucleotides agree with TRBD1. With 2 bases clipped from V and 6 bases from J, the junction kept 6 bases outside the gene matches. Germline assignment: CDR1 LNHNV and CDR2 YYDKDF (reference sequence). The CDR3 covers 15 residues. The CDR3 nucleotides are TGTGCCACCAGCAGAACGACAGGGGCGGGTCAGCCCCAGCATTTT. Encoded protein: CATSRTTGAGQPQHF.

This clone is a singleton in its sample. This sequence joins TRBV9 and TRBJ2-7; the D gene could be TRBD1 or TRBD2 (6 bases each). This CDR3 spans 14 amino acids. Trimming took off 4 bases at V and 6 bases at J, with 17 bases between the two ends. Germline loops: CDR1 SGDLS, CDR2 YYNGEE. In DNA, the CDR3 is TGTGCCAGCAGCCAAATGAGGGGGGACGGCGAGCAGTACTTC. Translated: CASSQMRGDGEQYF.

This chain uses TRBV19 with TRBJ1-1; D is unclear. V was trimmed by 3 bases and J by 1 base, leaving 6 bases between them. The CDR3 runs 13 residues. The V gene's germline CDR1 is LNHDA and CDR2 SQIVND (reference sequence). CDR3 nucleotides: TGTGCCAGTAGTATGGTCCGGAACACTGAAGCTTTCTTT. This encodes CASSMVRNTEAFF.

The sample holds one count of this clone. The CDR3 bases are TGTGCCAGCAGGGGACAGGATCCTAGGGGGTATGGCTACACCTTC. Amino acid sequence: CASRGQDPRGYGYTF. V is TRBV2 and J is TRBJ1-2; 8 bases line up with TRBD1. After removal of 6 bases from V and 5 bases from J, the junction contained 11 bases not matched to a gene. Germline V lookup: CDR1 SNHLY, CDR2 FYNNEI. The CDR3 is 15 residues long.

The chain recombines TRBV7-2 with TRBJ1-5, with TRBD1 as a possible D gene (6 bases). Trimming pared 2 bases from V and 4 bases from J, leaving 15 bases between. CDR1 is SGHTA and CDR2 is FQGNSA in the germline V gene. The length of the CDR3 is 16 residues. The CDR3 is CASSLKWGTPNQPQHF. As DNA, the CDR3 is TGTGCCAGCAGCTTAAAGTGGGGGACACCGAATCAGCCCCAGCATTTT. The full variable domain, with the rest looked up from reference TRBV7-2 and TRBJ1-5, is GAGVSQSPSNKVTEKGKDVELRCDPISGHTALYWYRQSLGQGLEFLIYFQGNSAPDKSGLPSDRFSAERTGGSVSTLTIQRTQQEDSAVYLCASSLKWGTPNQPQHFGDGTRLSIL.

The chain carries TRBV10-3 and TRBJ1-5; D perhaps matches TRBD1 (5 bases). V gave up 3 bases and J gave up 4 bases, with 13 bases separating them. Germline CDR1 reads ENHRY; CDR2 reads SYGVKD. The CDR3 loop spans 15 amino acids. CDR3 protein: CAISDGAGPNQPQHF. The DNA for the CDR3 is TGTGCCATCAGTGATGGGGCAGGACCGAATCAGCCCCAGCATTTT.

J is TRBJ2-1 and V is TRBV7-2, with TRBD2 matching over 10 bases. J was trimmed by 4 bases and V by 3 bases; bases with no gene match: 3. Germline lookup yields CDR1 SGHTA and CDR2 FQGNSA. This CDR3 is built from 15 residues. This CDR3 is CASSLTSGPYNEQFF. Here the CDR3 DNA reads TGTGCCAGCAGCTTGACTAGCGGGCCTTACAATGAGCAGTTCTTC.

The J gene is TRBJ2-6, the V gene TRBV5-6, with 11 bases that match TRBD1. Trimming at V came to 3 bases and at J to 4 bases, leaving 9 bases not matched to a gene. CDR1 is SGHDT, CDR2 YYEEEE, per germline. The length of the CDR3 is 18 residues. CDR3 sequence (DNA): TGTGCCAGCAGCTGGGACAGGGGGTTGGTGGCAGGGGCCAACGTCCTGACTTTC. As protein: CASSWDRGLVAGANVLTF.

The chain has TRBV28 and TRBJ2-7, with 8 nucleotides matching TRBD2. From germline, CDR1 is MDHEN and CDR2 SYDVKM. After removal of 0 bases from V and 4 bases from J, the junction contained 5 bases not matched to a gene. The CDR3 totals 15 residues. The CDR3 DNA sequence: TGTGCCAGCAGTTTATGGAGCGGGGGCGAGTACGAGCAGTACTTC. Protein product: CASSLWSGGEYEQYF.

This chain uses TRBV7-6 with TRBJ2-1; D not certain. Germline CDR1 reads SGHVS; CDR2 reads FNYEAQ. CDR3 size: 11 residues. Trimming removed 6 bases from V and 5 bases from J, with 5 bases in between. CDR3 in DNA: TGTGCCAGCAGTCGGGACAATGAGCAGTTCTTC. Translation gives CASSRDNEQFF.

In its sample, this clone was seen a few times. The chain is built from TRBV14 and TRBJ2-2; D not certain. The CDR3 spans 16 residues. The germline CDR1 and CDR2 sequences are SGHDN and FVKESK. The germline V and J ends were trimmed by 4 bases and 4 bases, with 16 bases remaining between them. CDR3: CASSRSWIWGTGELFF. Here the CDR3 DNA reads TGTGCCAGCAGCCGTTCGTGGATCTGGGGCACCGGGGAGCTGTTTTTT.

The chain links TRBV5-1 to TRBJ2-7; D could derive from TRBD1 or TRBD2 (5 bases each). The CDR3 is 15 residues long. The germline V gene encodes CDR1 SGHRS and CDR2 YFSETQ. Trimming shortened V by 4 bases and J by 6 bases, and 20 bases separated the two germline ends. CDR3 sequence reads: CASSISGTLMGEQYF. The CDR3 coding sequence is TGCGCCAGCAGCATCTCCGGGACCCTCATGGGCGAGCAGTACTTC. The full variable domain, rest sourced from reference TRBV5-1 and TRBJ2-7, is KAGVTQTPRYLIKTRGQQVTLSCSPISGHRSVSWYQQTPGQGLQFLFEYFSETQRNKGNFPGRFSGRQFSNSRSEMNVSTLELGDSALYLCASSISGTLMGEQYFGPGTRLTVT.

The chain links TRBV2 to TRBJ1-4, with D perhaps matching TRBD1 (5 bases). Germline V CDR1 and CDR2: SNHLY, FYNNEI. The CDR3 runs to 15 residues. V lost 7 bases to trimming and J lost 7 bases, with 19 bases between them. The chain's CDR3 is CASTGPGGRIEKLFF. The CDR3 DNA reads as TGTGCCAGCACCGGCCCCGGGGGGAGAATTGAAAAACTGTTTTTT.

This clone was detected only once. CDR3: CSVEGGSGANVLTF. CDR3 nucleotide sequence: TGCAGCGTTGAAGGGGGCTCTGGGGCCAACGTCCTGACTTTC. The chain carries TRBV29-1 and TRBJ2-6; no reliable D call. V gave up 1 base and J gave up 0 bases, with 4 bases separating them. The CDR3 has 14 residues. Per germline, CDR1 SQVTM and CDR2 ANQGSEA. The whole variable domain, filled in from reference TRBV29-1 and TRBJ2-6, reads SAVISQKPSRDICQRGTSLTIQCQVDSQVTMMFWYRQQPGQSLTLIATANQGSEATYESGFVIDKFPISRPNLTFSTLTVSNMSPEDSSIYLCSVEGGSGANVLTFGAGSRLTVL.

The table lists this clone with a few counts. The chain joins TRBV7-3 to TRBJ2-3; TRBD2 is a possible D gene (6 bases). The germline CDR1 and CDR2 sequences are SGHTA and FQGTGA. CDR3 length equals 14 residues. Trimming removed 2 bases at V and 5 bases at J, with 11 bases between. For the CDR3, the DNA is TGTGCCAGCAGCTTAGGGGGTAGCGGAGATACGCAGTATTTT. Encoded protein: CASSLGGSGDTQYF.

The chain links TRBV12-5 to TRBJ2-2, with 9 bases lining up with TRBD1. The CDR3 extends over 15 amino acids. Trimming removed 3 bases from V and 3 bases from J; junction bases left unmatched: 2. Germline V CDR1 and CDR2: LGHNT, FRNRAP. CDR3 in DNA: TGTGCTAGTGGTTTAGGGGACAGGGACACCGGGGAGCTGTTTTTT. Its protein product is CASGLGDRDTGELFF.

This clone was seen only a few times. This chain joins TRBV7-8 and TRBJ1-2; D is undetermined. This CDR3 region has 15 residues. Germline lookup yields CDR1 SGHVS and CDR2 FQNEAQ. Between the trimmed V and J ends, which lost 1 base and 4 bases, there was a span of 13 bases. The CDR3 loop reads CASSLEVTLIYGYTF. The CDR3 bases are TGTGCCAGCAGCTTAGAGGTCACCTTAATCTATGGCTACACCTTC.

The chain has TRBV7-3 and TRBJ1-1; 9 nucleotides agree with TRBD1. The CDR3 length is 15 residues. V lost 5 bases to trimming and J lost 4 bases; unmatched junction nucleotides: 8. Looked up from germline, CDR1 is SGHTA and CDR2 is FQGTGA. In DNA, the CDR3 is TGTGCCAGCAGCCCGGGGACAGGGATGGCCACTGAAGCTTTCTTT. Amino acid sequence: CASSPGTGMATEAFF.

The V and J genes are TRBV20-1 and TRBJ1-2; D not resolved. In germline, CDR1 is DFQATT, CDR2 SNEGSKA (reference sequence). V was trimmed by 1 base and J by 4 bases, leaving 4 bases between them. There are 11 residues in the CDR3. The CDR3, as DNA: TGCAGTGCTAGAGGGGGCTATGGCTACACCTTC. This codes for CSARGGYGYTF.

The chain combines TRBV5-1 with TRBJ2-5; 14 bases map to TRBD2. Looked up from germline, CDR1 is SGHRS and CDR2 is YFSETQ. Trimming at V came to 2 bases and at J to 5 bases, leaving 5 bases not matched to a gene. This CDR3 comprises 16 residues. The CDR3 DNA reads TGCGCCAGCAGCTTTGGACTAGCGGGAGGTTGGGAGACCCAGTACTTC. Its translation: CASSFGLAGGWETQYF.

This chain joins TRBV10-3 and TRBJ2-3; D might be TRBD2 (7 bases). Trimming shortened V by 3 bases and J by 0 bases, and 10 bases separated the two germline ends. The CDR3 loop spans 15 amino acids. CDR1 and CDR2 (germline): ENHRY, SYGVKD. CDR3 sequence (DNA): TGTGCCATCAGTGAACGGGGGGCGAGCACAGATACGCAGTATTTT. It yields the protein CAISERGASTDTQYF.

The table lists this clone with a few counts. The V call is TRBV6-5, the J call TRBJ2-7; TRBD2 matches 7 bases. Germline loops: CDR1 MNHEY, CDR2 SVGAGI. The V gene end was trimmed by 4 bases and the J gene end by 1 base; junction bases not matched to a gene: 4. The CDR3 spans 14 residues. In DNA, the CDR3 is TGTGCCAGCAGTTCCGCGGGGGATTCCTACGAGCAGTACTTC. Residues: CASSSAGDSYEQYF.

The chain has TRBV7-2 and TRBJ2-7, with unresolved D. The germline V gene encodes CDR1 SGHTA and CDR2 FQGNSA. V was pared by 5 bases and J by 0 bases, with 11 bases between. The CDR3 runs to 14 residues. Written as DNA, the CDR3 is TGTGCCAGCAGCCCCGATAGGAGCTCCTACGAGCAGTACTTC. The encoded protein is CASSPDRSSYEQYF.

The rearrangement links TRBV5-1 to TRBJ1-4; TRBD1 matches at 9 bases. Germline V gene lookup returns CDR1 SGHRS and CDR2 YFSETQ. V shed 5 bases, J shed 7 bases, and the junction held 3 bases outside the gene matches. The CDR3 extends over 13 amino acids. The DNA of the CDR3 is TGCGCCAGCAGGGGACAGGGCCCTGAAAAACTGTTTTTT. Translating it yields CASRGQGPEKLFF.